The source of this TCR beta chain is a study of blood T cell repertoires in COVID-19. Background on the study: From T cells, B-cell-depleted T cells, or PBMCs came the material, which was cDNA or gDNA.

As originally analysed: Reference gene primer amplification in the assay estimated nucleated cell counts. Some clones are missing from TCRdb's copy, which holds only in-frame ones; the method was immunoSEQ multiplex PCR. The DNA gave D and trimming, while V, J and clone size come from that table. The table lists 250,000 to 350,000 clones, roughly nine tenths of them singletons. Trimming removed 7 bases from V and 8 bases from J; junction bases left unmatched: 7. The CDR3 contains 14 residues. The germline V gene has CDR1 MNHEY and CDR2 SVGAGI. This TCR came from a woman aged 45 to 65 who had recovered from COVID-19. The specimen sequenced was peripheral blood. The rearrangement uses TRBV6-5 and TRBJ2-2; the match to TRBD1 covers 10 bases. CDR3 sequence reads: CASNRDRGMGELFF. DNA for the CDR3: TGTGCCAGCAACCGGGACAGGGGTATGGGGGAGCTGTTTTTT.